The TCR beta chain under discussion was sequenced for a study of T cells in Graves' hyperthyroidism and ophthalmopathy. This CDR3 spans 15 amino acids. Between the trimmed V and J ends, which lost 5 bases and 1 base, there was a span of 14 bases. TCR beta CDR3 region amplification was performed from RNA transcripts. A set of HTBI primers served as the primers for a first-round RT-PCR of the TCR CDR3. TCRdb re-derived calls from the multiplex PCR reads in MiXCR, one entry per CDR3 protein. The repertoire holds about 610,000 distinct CDR3 sequences, with 40% to 55% as singletons. This clonotype was seen ten or more times.

The material sequenced was peripheral blood or thyroid tissue (not recorded which). The receptor comes from a woman aged 18-29 years with Graves' hyperthyroidism. This rearrangement joins TRBV12-3 or TRBV12-4 to TRBJ1-1; tentative D call: TRBD1 (6 bases). In nucleotides, the CDR3 is TGTGCCAGCAGTGTTGGGGGCGGGGGGAACACTGAAGCTTTCTTT. Translating it yields CASSVGGGGNTEAFF.